A selection of T cell receptor beta chains follows, all from one sample in a study of radiotherapy plus CTLA-4 blockade in lung cancer. TCRdb's table, derived via immunoSEQ multiplex PCR, lists solely in-frame clones and lacks some. The repertoire holds roughly 85,000 clones, with more than 85% as singletons. Sequencing used peripheral blood, obtained from a patient treated with radiotherapy plus ipilimumab. The receptor set was obtained from a human donor with non-small cell lung cancer that progressed on radiotherapy plus ipilimumab. Both conserved end residues are part of each CDR3. The D gene is left open where the match is weak. Clone size is given for some rows only: seen once, a few or many times, or a class if the clone is expanded.

>TRBV5-1|TRBJ2-3|NA|TRBD2|15
TGCGCCAGCAGCCCCTTCGGGCGGGGGTTAGATACGCAGTATTTT
CASSPFGRGLDTQYF
>TRBV7-9|TRBJ2-1|NA|TRBD1|15
TGTGCCAGCAGCTTAGCAGGGGGCGCCTACAATGAGCAGTTCTTC
CASSLAGGAYNEQFF
>TRBV9|TRBJ1-2|few|TRBD1|15
TGTGCCAGCAGCGTATTTGACAGGGGTTTTCATGGCTACACCTTC
CASSVFDRGFHGYTF
>TRBV5-6|TRBJ2-7|NA|NA|12
TGTGCCAGCAGGCAGGGATTCGGTGAGCAGTACTTC
CASRQGFGEQYF
>TRBV28|TRBJ2-2|NA|NA|15
TGTGCCAGCAGTTTGGGGGGCTTGAACACCGGGGAGCTGTTTTTT
CASSLGGLNTGELFF
>TRBV2|TRBJ2-7|NA|NA|12
TGTGCCAGCAGGGGAGGAGGCTACGAGCAGTACTTC
CASRGGGYEQYF
>TRBV18|TRBJ1-1|NA|TRBD1|17
TGTGCCAGCTCATCAAAGCATTCGGGACAGACCGCCTTGGGGGCTTTCTTT
CASSSKHSGQTALGAFF
>TRBV5-1|TRBJ2-5|NA|TRBD1|14
TGCGCCAGCAGTCTATCACAGGGGGCTGAGACCCAGTACTTC
CASSLSQGAETQYF
>TRBV29-1|TRBJ2-1|once|TRBD1|14
TGCAGCGTTTTAGACAGGGGGACCTACAATGAGCAGTTCTTC
CSVLDRGTYNEQFF
>TRBV19|TRBJ1-2|few|NA|13
TGTGCCAGTAGTGAGGGGGGCTCGCGTGGCTACACCTTC
CASSEGGSRGYTF
>TRBV29-1|TRBJ1-2|NA|NA|11
TGCAGCGTTGTGACAGGCTATGGCTACACCTTC
CSVVTGYGYTF
>TRBV19|TRBJ2-5|NA|NA|11
TGTGCCAGTAGTAGGCAAGAGACCCAGTACTTC
CASSRQETQYF
>TRBV9|TRBJ1-2|once|TRBD1|15
TGTGCCAGCACCCGGACAGGGGGCTCCCTGGGAGGCTACACCTTC
CASTRTGGSLGGYTF
>TRBV2|TRBJ2-3|once|TRBD2|16
TGTGCCAGCACTGAGGGAGCGGGGGGGGTCACAGATACGCAGTATTTT
CASTEGAGGVTDTQYF
>TRBV4-1|TRBJ1-1|NA|NA|14
TGCGCCAGCAGCCAAGAAGTGCGGAACACTGAAGCTTTCTTT
CASSQEVRNTEAFF
>TRBV9|TRBJ2-3|NA|NA|16
TGTGCCAGCAGCGTAGATCCCGGGGTGAGCACAGATACGCAGTATTTT
CASSVDPGVSTDTQYF
>TRBV5-1|TRBJ2-7|NA|TRBD2|14
TGCGCCAGCAGCTTGGGACTAGCGGGAGACGAGCAGTACTTC
CASSLGLAGDEQYF
>TRBV7-9|TRBJ2-7|NA|NA|14
TGTGCCAGCAGCTTGGGGGGACATTCCTACGAGCAGTACTTC
CASSLGGHSYEQYF
>TRBV4-3|TRBJ2-7|NA|NA|15
TGCGCCAGCAGCCAAGATCGGCCGTCAGTCTACGAGCAGTACTTC
CASSQDRPSVYEQYF
>TRBV4-1|TRBJ2-1|NA|TRBD2|19
TGCGCCAGCAGCCAAGATAGCCTAGCGGGGGGGAACTCCTACAATGAGCAGTTCTTC
CASSQDSLAGGNSYNEQFF
>TRBV6-6|TRBJ2-1|NA|NA|16
TGTGCCAGCAGTTACCCGGGACTGAGCTCCTACAATGAGCAGTTCTTC
CASSYPGLSSYNEQFF
>TRBV29-1|TRBJ1-2|NA|TRBD1|15
TGCAGCGTTGACCCCGGACAGGTTTCTAACTATGGCTACACCTTC
CSVDPGQVSNYGYTF
>TRBV29-1|TRBJ2-7|once|NA|11
TGCAGCGTGGAAGGGCGTTACGAGCAGTACTTC
CSVEGRYEQYF
>TRBV7-2|TRBJ2-7|NA|NA|14
TGTGCCAGCAGCCCCGGGACTGGGCCCTACGAGCAGTACTTC
CASSPGTGPYEQYF
>TRBV5-6|TRBJ2-1|NA|TRBD1|16
TGTGCCAGCAGCTTGGCTAGTCAGGGGGCTTTGGATGAGCAGTTCTTC
CASSLASQGALDEQFF
>TRBV10-2|TRBJ1-2|NA|NA|12
TGCGCCAGCGGCAGGCCCTACTATGGCTACACCTTC
CASGRPYYGYTF
>TRBV19|TRBJ1-1|NA|TRBD1|16
TGTGCCAGTAGTATAGCTGCAGGGGGCATGGGCACTGAAGCTTTCTTT
CASSIAAGGMGTEAFF
>TRBV11-2|TRBJ2-1|NA|NA|13
TGTGCCAGCAGCTTAGCTTTCACCAATGAGCAGTTCTTC
CASSLAFTNEQFF
>TRBV7-2|TRBJ2-2|NA|NA|13
TGTGCCAGCAGCTTAAGGATTACGGGGGAGCTGTTTTTT
CASSLRITGELFF